This T cell receptor beta chain was observed in a study of esophageal squamous cell carcinoma under preoperative chemotherapy. Findings of the study overall: Post-treatment tumor-infiltrating lymphocytes appeared partly derived from peripheral T cells migrating into the tumor.

TCRdb used MiXCR to reprocess the PCR reads, holding one entry per CDR3 protein. The sample yields more than 15,000 distinct CDR3 sequences, nearly 50% seen once. This CDR3 is 15 amino acids long. Per the germline V gene, CDR1 is SGHVS and CDR2 is FNYEAQ. Worth noting for this clonotype: Its antigen is not identified.

Time point: before preoperative PTX-NDP chemotherapy. The chain uses TRBV7-6 and TRBJ2-5, with 10 bases that match TRBD1. The J call may be mistaken, given a closer DNA end match to TRBJ2-7. The sample was gathered from a patient given preoperative chemotherapy. The source of this sequence is a human donor with esophageal squamous cell carcinoma. The donor label of this sample is uncertain. The CDR3 region has the DNA TGTGCCAGCAGCTCTGACAGGGGGCTTTTCTACGAGCAGTACTTC. Translated: CASSSDRGLFYEQYF.